These 17 T cell receptor beta chains were all obtained from the same sample, sequenced in a study of regulatory T cells in long-lasting Graves disease. Time point denoted: newly diagnosed GD, antithyroid drugs for less than 3 months. The TCR library was made from RNA extracted from PBMCs. The authors built TCR beta libraries using iRepertoire HTBI primers and Arm-PCR of CDR3 regions. TCRdb itself ran the multiplex PCR reads through MiXCR, one entry per CDR3 protein. The data contain around 360,000 distinct CDR3 sequences, 16% of them singletons. The data were also submitted as part of a second study, on T cells in Graves' hyperthyroidism and ophthalmopathy.

The sample in question was peripheral blood mononuclear cells (PBMCs), obtained at new diagnosis, from a patient treated with antithyroid drugs. All receptors derive from a woman between 18 and 29 years old with Graves disease.

This chain uses TRBV5-5 with TRBJ1-1; 7 nucleotides agree with TRBD1. V shed 0 bases, J shed 5 bases, and the junction held 13 bases outside the gene matches. Germline V gives CDR1 SGHKS, CDR2 YYEKEE (reference sequence). The CDR3 length is 17 residues. CDR3 loop: CASSLEVGGGGRTEAFF. The CDR3 nucleotides are TGTGCCAGCAGCTTGGAGGTCGGAGGGGGCGGAAGAACTGAAGCTTTCTTT.

The V and J genes are TRBV28 and TRBJ2-2; TRBD2 agrees at 12 bases. Unmatched junction bases numbered 4, after V lost 6 bases and J lost 5 bases. Germline V gene sequence: CDR1 MDHEN, CDR2 SYDVKM. The CDR3 is 15 residues long. The CDR3 loop is CASRQTSGSTGELFF. In DNA, the CDR3 is TGTGCCAGCAGGCAGACTAGCGGGAGTACCGGGGAGCTGTTTTTT.

This clonotype was picked up many times. V and J are TRBV27 and TRBJ2-3; 10 bases agree with TRBD2. Trimming cost V 7 bases and J 0 bases; bases outside gene matches: 4. The CDR3 sequence is 15 residues long. In germline, CDR1 is MNHEY, CDR2 SMNVEV (reference sequence). The CDR3 coding sequence is TGTGCCAGCAAACGGACTAGCGGAAGCACAGATACGCAGTATTTT. This codes for CASKRTSGSTDTQYF.

This clonotype appeared a few times. The chain employs TRBV5-1 and TRBJ1-6; TRBD1 might be the D (6 bases). The CDR3 is 16 amino acids. V was trimmed by 4 bases and J by 8 bases, leaving 19 bases between them. Germline V gene lookup returns CDR1 SGHRS and CDR2 YFSETQ. The CDR3 is CASSGGGGKGDSPLHF. The CDR3 DNA sequence: TGCGCCAGCAGCGGCGGAGGGGGTAAAGGAGATTCACCCCTCCACTTT.

The chain recombines TRBV28 with TRBJ2-2, with 10 nucleotides matching TRBD1. The CDR3 consists of 18 residues. The ends lost 7 bases at V and 5 bases at J; junction bases unmatched: 16. Germline V lookup: CDR1 MDHEN, CDR2 SYDVKM. The CDR3 coding sequence is TGTGCCAGCACCCTTACTCGGGTGGGGACAGGGGTGACCGGGGAGCTGTTTTTT. Protein sequence: CASTLTRVGTGVTGELFF.

The rearrangement uses TRBV6-2 or TRBV6-3 and TRBJ1-6; D gene uncertain. This CDR3 region has 15 residues. Germline assignment: CDR1 MNHEY and CDR2 SVGEGT. Deletions cut 3 bases from V and 8 bases from J, with 14 bases between. CDR3 amino acids: CASSYRAQADSPLHF. CDR3 sequence (DNA): TGTGCCAGCAGTTATCGTGCCCAGGCGGATTCACCCCTCCACTTT.

Many counts were recorded for this clonotype. The chain joins TRBV7-3 to TRBJ2-1, with 11 bases aligning to TRBD2. The CDR3 runs to 14 residues. Germline CDR1 SGHTA, CDR2 FQGTGA. The trim removed 5 bases at V and 8 bases at J, leaving 5 bases unmatched. This CDR3 is CASSPGLAADEQFF. Written as DNA, the CDR3 is TGTGCCAGCAGCCCGGGACTAGCGGCCGATGAGCAGTTCTTC.

Points on this clonotype: Possible read error: a much larger clone is one base away. The gene calls are TRBV20-1 and TRBJ2-1; a weak D match, TRBD2 (6 bases). Per germline, CDR1 DFQATT and CDR2 SNEGSKA (reference sequence). The CDR3 loop spans 12 amino acids. CDR3 residues: CGARMVGGEQFF. Here the CDR3 DNA reads TGCGGTGCTAGAATGGTGGGGGGTGAGCAGTTCTTC.

This clonotype was recorded many times. This sequence joins TRBV6-2 or TRBV6-3 and TRBJ2-7; 7 nucleotides align to TRBD1. Trimming took 5 bases from V and 4 from J; bases not matched to a gene: 17. The CDR3 contains 17 residues. Germline V gives CDR1 MNHEY, CDR2 SVGEGT. The CDR3: CASSERGLGTAIYEQYF. The DNA of the CDR3 is TGTGCCAGCAGTGAAAGGGGTCTCGGGACAGCTATATACGAGCAGTACTTC.

This clonotype was seen a handful of times. This chain links TRBV7-2 with TRBJ2-6; D is possibly TRBD1 (6 bases). CDR1 is SGHTA and CDR2 is FQGNSA in the germline V gene. The CDR3 is made up of 19 amino acids. V shed 1 base and J shed 0 bases, with 16 bases lying between them. The CDR3 is CASSLGLRTVFSGANVLTF. The CDR3 DNA reads as TGTGCCAGCAGCTTAGGCCTGAGGACAGTCTTCTCTGGGGCCAACGTCCTGACTTTC.

The table lists this clonotype with many counts. The rearrangement uses TRBV20-1 and TRBJ2-5; 10 positions agree with TRBD1. Per germline, CDR1 DFQATT and CDR2 SNEGSKA (reference sequence). The CDR3 has 15 residues. Trimming removed 6 bases from V and 2 bases from J; junction bases left unmatched: 9. Here the CDR3 DNA reads TGCAGTGCACGACCAGCGGACAGGGGGCAAGAGACCCAGTACTTC. Translated: CSARPADRGQETQYF.

The V gene is TRBV6-5, the J gene TRBJ1-2; D is undetermined. Per germline, CDR1 MNHEY and CDR2 SVGAGI. The CDR3 covers 12 residues. The germline V and J ends were trimmed by 4 bases and 2 bases, with 5 bases remaining between them. For the CDR3, the DNA is TGTGCCAGCAGTTCCATAAACTATGGCTACACCTTC. Its protein product is CASSSINYGYTF.

The table lists this clonotype with a few counts. An end of the junction differs from the germline gene, which may be a read error. The chain uses TRBV7-7 and TRBJ2-1; TRBD2 matches at 8 bases. Germline V gene data show CDR1 as SSHAT and CDR2 as FNYEAQ (reference sequence). The CDR3 covers 15 residues. CDR3 DNA sequence: TGTGCTAGCAGCATTAAGAGCGGGAGATCTCATGAGCAGTTCTTC. Translated: CASSIKSGRSHEQFF.

V usage is TRBV5-1 and J usage is TRBJ2-1, with D maybe TRBD2 (5 bases). V lost 0 bases, J lost 7 bases, and 14 bases lay in between. The germline V gene has CDR1 SGHRS and CDR2 YFSETQ. CDR3 length: 15 residues. This CDR3 is CASSLVGGPRNEQFF. CDR3 DNA sequence: TGCGCCAGCAGCTTGGTCGGAGGTCCTAGGAATGAGCAGTTCTTC.

In the case of this clonotype: A far larger clone is only one base removed, so a read error is likely. CDR3 DNA: TGTGCCAGCAGCTTAGCTAGGGGGAGGGGTGATACGCAGTATTTT. Protein sequence: CASSLARGRGDTQYF. This sequence joins TRBV4-2 and TRBJ2-3, with a tentative D call TRBD2 (7 bases). V shed 5 bases and J shed 6 bases, with 18 bases lying between them. Germline V gives CDR1 LGHNA, CDR2 YNFKEQ. This CDR3 has 15 amino acids.

This clonotype has only a few counts. The J gene is TRBJ2-1, the V gene TRBV7-9, with D possibly matching TRBD1 (6 bases). The CDR3 runs 17 residues. The ends were cut back, 5 bases at V and 6 bases at J, with 23 bases in the middle. Germline loops: CDR1 SEHNR, CDR2 FQNEAQ (reference sequence). The CDR3 loop is CASSPWPQGWTGNEQFF. CDR3 DNA: TGTGCCAGCAGCCCCTGGCCACAGGGATGGACGGGCAATGAGCAGTTCTTC.

This chain uses TRBV7-9 with TRBJ2-7, with a possible D match to TRBD1 (5 bases). Trimming removed 5 bases at V and 2 bases at J, with 10 bases between. The CDR3 length is 13 residues. CDR1 and CDR2 (germline): SEHNR, FQNEAQ (reference sequence). The CDR3, as DNA: TGTGCCAGCAGCGCAGGGTGGGCCTACGAGCAGTACTTC. Translating gives CASSAGWAYEQYF.